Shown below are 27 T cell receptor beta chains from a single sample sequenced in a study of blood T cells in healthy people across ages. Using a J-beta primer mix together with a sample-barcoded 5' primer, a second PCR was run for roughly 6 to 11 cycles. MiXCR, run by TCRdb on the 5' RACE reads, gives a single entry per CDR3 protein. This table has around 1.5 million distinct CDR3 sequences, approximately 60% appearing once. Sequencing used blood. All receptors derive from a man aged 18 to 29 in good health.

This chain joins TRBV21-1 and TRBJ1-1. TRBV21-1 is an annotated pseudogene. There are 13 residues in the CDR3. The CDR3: CASSKRAWTEAFF. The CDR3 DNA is TGTGCCAGCAGCAAAAGGGCTTGGACTGAAGCTTTCTTT.

CDR3 residues: CASSQGQSPEASQETQYF. As DNA, the CDR3 is TGTGCCAGCAGCCAAGGACAGTCCCCAGAGGCTTCCCAAGAGACCCAGTACTTC. The rearrangement links TRBV5-3 to TRBJ2-5; weak D call: TRBD1 (6 bases). TRBV5-3 belongs to the ORF category, with a function that is uncertain. The CDR3 spans 18 residues. V shed 8 bases and J shed 1 base, with 27 bases lying between them.

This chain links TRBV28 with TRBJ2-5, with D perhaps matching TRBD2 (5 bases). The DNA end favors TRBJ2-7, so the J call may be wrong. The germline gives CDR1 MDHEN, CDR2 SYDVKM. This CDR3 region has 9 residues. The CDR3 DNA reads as TGTACCTCCAGCGGCGAGCAGTACTTC. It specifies CTSSGEQYF.

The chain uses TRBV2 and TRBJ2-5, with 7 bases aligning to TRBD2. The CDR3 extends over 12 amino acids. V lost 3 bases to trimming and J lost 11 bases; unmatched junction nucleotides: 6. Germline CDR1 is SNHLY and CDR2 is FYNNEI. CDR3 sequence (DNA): TGTGCCAGCAGTGAGAAGGGGCGGGAGCAGTACTTC. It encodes CASSEKGREQYF.

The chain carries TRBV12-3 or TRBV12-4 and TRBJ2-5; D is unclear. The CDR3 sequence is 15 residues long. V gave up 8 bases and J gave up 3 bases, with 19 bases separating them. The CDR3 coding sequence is TGTGCCAGCGCCTCCCAAGTCGTTCTAAAAGAGACCCAGTACTTC. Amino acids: CASASQVVLKETQYF.

The DNA of the CDR3 is TGTGCCAGTAGGCTGGGACTAGCTAGCGATGAGCAGTTCTTC. Translating it yields CASRLGLASDEQFF. The chain employs TRBV19 and TRBJ2-1; 9 positions agree with TRBD2. This CDR3 is built from 14 residues. The germline CDR1 and CDR2 sequences are LNHDA and SQIVND (reference sequence). J was trimmed by 8 bases and V by 6 bases; bases with no gene match: 8. Full variable domain (remainder filled in from reference TRBV19 and TRBJ2-1): DGGITQSPKYLFRKEGQNVTLSCEQNLNHDAMYWYRQDPGQGLRLIYYSQIVNDFQKGDIAEGYSVSREKKESFPLTVTSAQKNPTAFYLCASRLGLASDEQFFGPGTRLTVL.

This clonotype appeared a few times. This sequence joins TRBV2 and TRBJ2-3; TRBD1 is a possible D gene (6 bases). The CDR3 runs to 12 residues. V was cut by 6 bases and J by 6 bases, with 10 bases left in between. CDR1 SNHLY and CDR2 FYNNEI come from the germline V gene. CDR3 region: CASRETGDTQYF. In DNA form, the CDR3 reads TGTGCCAGCAGGGAAACAGGGGATACGCAGTATTTT.

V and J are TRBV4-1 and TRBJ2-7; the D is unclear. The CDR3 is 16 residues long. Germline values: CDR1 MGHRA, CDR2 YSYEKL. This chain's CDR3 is CGSSQDMPGQVYEQYF. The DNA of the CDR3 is TGCGGTAGCAGCCAAGATATGCCGGGCCAGGTATACGAGCAGTACTTC.

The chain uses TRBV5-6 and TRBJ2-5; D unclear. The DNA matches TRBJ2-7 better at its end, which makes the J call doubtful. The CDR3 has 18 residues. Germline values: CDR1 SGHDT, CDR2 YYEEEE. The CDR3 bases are TGTGCCAGCAGCGATGCTTGGAGTCCCAACCGCCCCCAATACGAGCAGTACTTC. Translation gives CASSDAWSPNRPQYEQYF.

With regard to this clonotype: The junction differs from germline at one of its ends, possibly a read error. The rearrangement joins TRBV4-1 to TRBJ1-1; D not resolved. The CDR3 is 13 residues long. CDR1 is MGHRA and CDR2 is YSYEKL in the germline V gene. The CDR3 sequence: CASSQRMNPEAFF. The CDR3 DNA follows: TGCGCCAGCAGCCAGAGGATGAACCCTGAAGCTTTCTTT.

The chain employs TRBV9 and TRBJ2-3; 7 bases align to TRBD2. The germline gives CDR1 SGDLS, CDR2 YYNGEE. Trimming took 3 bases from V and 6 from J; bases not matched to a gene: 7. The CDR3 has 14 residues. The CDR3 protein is CASSGAGVVDTQYF. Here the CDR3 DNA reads TGTGCCAGCAGCGGCGCGGGGGTGGTGGATACGCAGTATTTT. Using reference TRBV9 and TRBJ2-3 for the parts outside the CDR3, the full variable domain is DSGVTQTPKHLITATGQRVTLRCSPRSGDLSVYWYQQSLDQGLQFLIQYYNGEERAKGNILERFSAQQFPDLHSELNLSSLELGDSALYFCASSGAGVVDTQYFGPGTRLTVL.

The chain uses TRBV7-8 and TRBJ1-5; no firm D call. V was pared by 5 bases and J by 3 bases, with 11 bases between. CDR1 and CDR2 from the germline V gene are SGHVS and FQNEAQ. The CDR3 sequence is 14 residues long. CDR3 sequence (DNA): TGTGCCAGCAGCACCGGGCCGATCAATCAGCCCCAGCATTTT. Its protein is CASSTGPINQPQHF.

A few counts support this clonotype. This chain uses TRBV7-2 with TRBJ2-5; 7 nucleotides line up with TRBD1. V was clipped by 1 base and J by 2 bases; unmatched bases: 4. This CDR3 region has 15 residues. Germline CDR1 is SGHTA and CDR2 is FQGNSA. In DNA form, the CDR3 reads TGTGCCAGCAGCTTAGGTGGCAGGGGGCAAGAGACCCAGTACTTC. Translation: CASSLGGRGQETQYF.

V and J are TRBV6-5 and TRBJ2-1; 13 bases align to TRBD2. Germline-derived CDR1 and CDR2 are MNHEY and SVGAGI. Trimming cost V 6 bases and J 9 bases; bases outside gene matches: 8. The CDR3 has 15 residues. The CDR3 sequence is CASSPGLAGAGEQFF. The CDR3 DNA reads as TGTGCCAGCAGCCCAGGACTAGCGGGAGCGGGTGAGCAGTTCTTC.

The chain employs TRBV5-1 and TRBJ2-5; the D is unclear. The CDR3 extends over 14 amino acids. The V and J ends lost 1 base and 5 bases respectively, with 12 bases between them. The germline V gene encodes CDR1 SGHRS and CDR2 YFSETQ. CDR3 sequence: CASSLLGLSETQYF. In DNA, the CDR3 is TGCGCCAGCAGCTTGTTGGGGTTGAGCGAGACCCAGTACTTC.

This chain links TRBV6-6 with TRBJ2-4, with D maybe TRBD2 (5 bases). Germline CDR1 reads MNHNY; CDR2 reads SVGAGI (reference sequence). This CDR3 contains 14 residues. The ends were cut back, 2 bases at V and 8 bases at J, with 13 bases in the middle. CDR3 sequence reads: CASSYTPTGDIQYF. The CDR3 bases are TGTGCCAGCAGTTACACTCCAACCGGGGACATTCAGTACTTC.

The DNA of the CDR3 is TGTGCCAGCAGTGTCAGGGACGGCTATGGCTACACCTTC. Translated: CASSVRDGYGYTF. The chain uses TRBV27 and TRBJ1-2, with D perhaps TRBD1 (5 bases). CDR1 is MNHEY, CDR2 SMNVEV, per germline (reference sequence). Trimming took off 5 bases at V and 4 bases at J, with 11 bases between the two ends. CDR3 length equals 13 residues.

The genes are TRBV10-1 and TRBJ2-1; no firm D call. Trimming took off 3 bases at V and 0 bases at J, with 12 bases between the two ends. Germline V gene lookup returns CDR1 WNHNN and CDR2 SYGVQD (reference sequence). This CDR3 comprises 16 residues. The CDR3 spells CASSDPTSRSYNEQFF. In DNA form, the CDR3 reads TGCGCCAGCAGTGACCCTACAAGTCGCTCCTACAATGAGCAGTTCTTC.

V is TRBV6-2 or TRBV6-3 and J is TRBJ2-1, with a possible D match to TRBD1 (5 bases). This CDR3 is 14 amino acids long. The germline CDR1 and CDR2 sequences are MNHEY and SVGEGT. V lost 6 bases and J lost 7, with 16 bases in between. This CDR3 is CASRMDTIWNEQFF. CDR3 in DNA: TGTGCCAGCAGAATGGACACCATCTGGAATGAGCAGTTCTTC.

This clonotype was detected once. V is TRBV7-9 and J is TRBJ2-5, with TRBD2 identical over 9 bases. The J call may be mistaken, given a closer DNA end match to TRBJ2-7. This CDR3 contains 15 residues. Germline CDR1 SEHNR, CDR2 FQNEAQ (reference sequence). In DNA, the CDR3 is TGTGCCAGCAGCCCGGCTGAAACTAGCGGGCGCGAGCAGTACTTC. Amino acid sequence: CASSPAETSGREQYF.

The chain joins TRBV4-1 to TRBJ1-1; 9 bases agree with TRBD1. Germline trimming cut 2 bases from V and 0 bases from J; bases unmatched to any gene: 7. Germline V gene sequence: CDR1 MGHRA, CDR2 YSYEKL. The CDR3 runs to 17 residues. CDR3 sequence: CASSQRGTGLMNTEAFF. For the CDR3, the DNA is TGCGCCAGCAGCCAACGCGGGACAGGGTTAATGAACACTGAAGCTTTCTTT.

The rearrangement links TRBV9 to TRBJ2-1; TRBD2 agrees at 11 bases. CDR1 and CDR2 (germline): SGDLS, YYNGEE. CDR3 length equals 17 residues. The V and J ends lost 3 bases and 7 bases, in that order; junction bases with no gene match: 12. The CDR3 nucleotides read TGTGCCAGCAGCGCCCGATTAGCGGGAGGGCCCTGGAATGAGCAGTTCTTC. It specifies CASSARLAGGPWNEQFF.

The CDR3 region has the DNA TGTGCCAGCAGCTTAGCCGGAGGCCCTGGATATTACGAGCAGTACTTC. It encodes CASSLAGGPGYYEQYF. The V gene is TRBV7-8, the J gene TRBJ2-7; TRBD2 is a possible D gene (5 bases). There are 16 residues in the CDR3. Germline V gene sequence: CDR1 SGHVS, CDR2 FQNEAQ. Between the trimmed V and J ends, which lost 0 bases and 4 bases, there was a span of 16 bases.

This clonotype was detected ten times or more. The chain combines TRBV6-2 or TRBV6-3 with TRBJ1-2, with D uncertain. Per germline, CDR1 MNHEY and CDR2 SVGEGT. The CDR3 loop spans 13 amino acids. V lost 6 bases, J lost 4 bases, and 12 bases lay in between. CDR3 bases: TGTGCCAGCAGCCTTGAAGCGGTCTATGGCTACACCTTC. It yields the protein CASSLEAVYGYTF.

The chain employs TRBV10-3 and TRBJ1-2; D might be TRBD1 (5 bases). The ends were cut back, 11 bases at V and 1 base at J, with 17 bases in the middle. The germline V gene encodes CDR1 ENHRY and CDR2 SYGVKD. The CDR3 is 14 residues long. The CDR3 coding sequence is TGTGCCGCCCAGGAAGGGGCCGTTAACTATGGCTACACCTTC. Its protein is CAAQEGAVNYGYTF.

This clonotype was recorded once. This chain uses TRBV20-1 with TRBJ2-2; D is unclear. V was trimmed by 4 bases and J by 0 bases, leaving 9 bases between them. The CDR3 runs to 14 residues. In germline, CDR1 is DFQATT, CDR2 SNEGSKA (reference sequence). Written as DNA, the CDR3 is TGCAGTGCTAATGGCATCACGAACACCGGGGAGCTGTTTTTT. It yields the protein CSANGITNTGELFF.

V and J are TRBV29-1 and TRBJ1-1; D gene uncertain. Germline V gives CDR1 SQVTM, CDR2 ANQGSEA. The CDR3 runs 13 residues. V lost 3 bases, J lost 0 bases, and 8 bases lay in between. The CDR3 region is CSVEFRMNTEAFF. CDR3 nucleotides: TGCAGCGTTGAGTTTAGGATGAACACTGAAGCTTTCTTT.